What follows are 17 T cell receptor beta chains derived from one specimen sequenced in a study of T cell clonotyping in hematopoietic cell transplantation. The assay was immunoSEQ multiplex PCR, and TCRdb's table has in-frame clones only and misses some. The sample consists of approximately 4,200 clones, about 96% of them appearing once. Sequenced here: PBMCs, sampled 100 days after allogeneic stem cell transplant. All receptors derive from a male patient between 40 and 49 years old who had an allogeneic stem cell transplant from a related donor, so the T cells may come from the graft donor. Some clones in this sample may be carry-over from other donors' samples.

The V and J genes are TRBV7-9 and TRBJ1-4; TRBD1 matches 10 bases. In germline, CDR1 is SEHNR, CDR2 FQNEAQ (reference sequence). There are 15 residues in the CDR3. The V segment lost 4 bases and the J segment 3 bases; nucleotides outside the gene matches: 2. The CDR3 region is CASSSTGGPNEKLFF. The CDR3 bases are TGTGCCAGCAGCTCGACAGGGGGCCCTAATGAAAAACTGTTTTTT.

V usage is TRBV30 and J usage is TRBJ1-3; 8 bases fit TRBD1. The germline V gene has CDR1 GTSNPN and CDR2 SVGIG (reference sequence). This CDR3 contains 17 residues. V was clipped by 2 bases and J by 4 bases; unmatched bases: 13. CDR3 in DNA: TGTGCCTGGAGTAAGGCAGGGGGCGCTTTTTCCGGAAACACCATATATTTT. Encoded protein: CAWSKAGGAFSGNTIYF.

The chain uses TRBV5-1 and TRBJ2-1; 10 positions match TRBD2. The length of the CDR3 is 16 residues. The germline V gene encodes CDR1 SGHRS and CDR2 YFSETQ. V was clipped by 2 bases and J by 0 bases; unmatched bases: 2. CDR3 DNA sequence: TGCGCCAGCAGCTTCTTAGCGGGAGGCTCCTACAATGAGCAGTTCTTC. Protein sequence: CASSFLAGGSYNEQFF.

The gene calls are TRBV9 and TRBJ2-1, with 11 positions matching TRBD2. The length of the CDR3 is 16 residues. Germline V CDR1 and CDR2: SGDLS, YYNGEE. Trimming removed 0 bases from V and 6 bases from J; junction bases left unmatched: 5. This CDR3 reads CASSVGGLAGGNEQFF. CDR3 sequence (DNA): TGTGCCAGCAGCGTAGGAGGGCTAGCGGGAGGCAATGAGCAGTTCTTC.

The rearrangement uses TRBV30 and TRBJ1-4, with D maybe TRBD1 (5 bases). The CDR3 consists of 16 residues. Trimming took off 1 base at V and 2 bases at J, with 14 bases between the two ends. The germline gives CDR1 GTSNPN, CDR2 SVGIG (reference sequence). The CDR3 nucleotides read TGTGCCTGGAGTGCAGGCAGGGCCACCACTAATGAAAAACTGTTTTTT. Encoded protein: CAWSAGRATTNEKLFF.

The CDR3 protein is CAWSVLRGGEAFF. Written as DNA, the CDR3 is TGTGCCTGGAGTGTACTGAGGGGTGGTGAAGCTTTCTTT. The chain couples TRBV30 to TRBJ1-1, with a weak D call TRBD1 (5 bases). Germline CDR1 is GTSNPN and CDR2 is SVGIG (reference sequence). This CDR3 is 13 amino acids long. Trimming cost V 0 bases and J 7 bases, with 12 bases left between them.

The J gene is TRBJ2-1, the V gene TRBV7-9; D might be TRBD1 (5 bases). The CDR3 consists of 15 residues. Looked up from germline, CDR1 is SEHNR and CDR2 is FQNEAQ (reference sequence). V gave up 5 bases and J gave up 6 bases, with 17 bases separating them. In DNA form, the CDR3 reads TGTGCCAGCAGCCTCGGCTTCAGGGAAGCCAATGAGCAGTTCTTC. Translation gives CASSLGFREANEQFF.

The CDR3 loop reads CASSSLQSSYNSPLHF. CDR3 in DNA: TGTGCCAGCAGCTCCCTCCAGAGCTCCTATAATTCACCCCTCCACTTT. The chain carries TRBV11-1 and TRBJ1-6; D uncertain. Germline lookup yields CDR1 SGHAT and CDR2 FQDESV (reference sequence). This CDR3 comprises 16 residues. Between the trimmed V and J ends, which lost 4 bases and 0 bases, there was a span of 10 bases. Drawing the rest from reference TRBV11-1 and TRBJ1-6, the complete variable domain is EAEVAQSPRYKITEKSQAVAFWCDPISGHATLYWYRQILGQGPELLVQFQDESVVDDSQLPKDRFSAERLKGVDSTLKIQPAELGDSAMYLCASSSLQSSYNSPLHFGNGTRLTVT.

This clone was seen a handful of times. V and J are TRBV6-5 and TRBJ2-7, with D hard to call. The CDR3 is 15 amino acids. Per germline, CDR1 MNHEY and CDR2 SVGAGI. Trimming removed 6 bases from V and 2 bases from J, with 17 bases in between. DNA for the CDR3: TGTGCCAGCAGCAAGACCGGGTCCTTCACCTACGAGCAGTACTTC. The encoded protein is CASSKTGSFTYEQYF.

The V call is TRBV6-5, the J call TRBJ1-2; perhaps TRBD1 as D (6 bases). Germline V gene data show CDR1 as MNHEY and CDR2 as SVGAGI. The CDR3 is 13 amino acids. V lost 7 bases and J lost 6, with 15 bases in between. The CDR3 sequence: CASKRQDLHGYTF. In nucleotides, the CDR3 is TGTGCCAGCAAGCGACAGGATCTTCATGGCTACACCTTC.

V gene TRBV2 combines with J gene TRBJ1-5; D unresolved. The V end was cut by 1 base, the J end by 7 bases, with 17 bases between. The germline V gene encodes CDR1 SNHLY and CDR2 FYNNEI. The CDR3 is 16 amino acids. CDR3: CASSEDGFGQSQPQHF. The DNA of the CDR3 is TGTGCCAGCAGTGAAGACGGATTCGGCCAATCCCAGCCCCAGCATTTT.

The chain is built from TRBV27 and TRBJ2-7, with 11 bases lining up with TRBD2. V lost 5 bases to trimming and J lost 3 bases; unmatched junction nucleotides: 3. The CDR3 is 14 amino acids. CDR1 is MNHEY and CDR2 is SMNVEV in the germline V gene (reference sequence). CDR3 loop: CASSPGTSGYEQYF. CDR3 coding DNA: TGTGCCAGCAGTCCCGGGACTAGCGGCTACGAGCAGTACTTC.

This chain connects TRBV30 to TRBJ1-3; D is uncertain. Germline V lookup: CDR1 GTSNPN, CDR2 SVGIG (reference sequence). Trimming took off 2 bases at V and 2 bases at J, with 13 bases between the two ends. This CDR3 has 15 residues. The CDR3 coding sequence is TGTGCCTGGAGTAGGGAGAAACGGGCTGGAAACACCATATATTTT. This sequence encodes CAWSREKRAGNTIYF.

The V gene is TRBV2, the J gene TRBJ2-7; D is undetermined. CDR3 length: 11 residues. In germline, CDR1 is SNHLY, CDR2 FYNNEI. V was pared by 7 bases and J by 2 bases, with 6 bases between. The CDR3 DNA follows: TGTGCCAGCAAGTTACCCTACGAGCAGTACTTC. As protein: CASKLPYEQYF.

This chain uses TRBV5-4 with TRBJ2-3; no clear D gene. Germline CDR1 is SGHNT and CDR2 is YYREEE (reference sequence). The CDR3 sequence is 13 residues long. The V and J ends lost 2 bases and 5 bases respectively, with 9 bases between them. The CDR3 DNA sequence: TGTGCCAGCAGCTTAGCAGGTCAAGATACGCAGTATTTT. Protein: CASSLAGQDTQYF.

Here the CDR3 DNA reads TGTGCCAGTAGTATAAACGGGGTAGGGGTCTACGAGCAGTACTTC. Translating it yields CASSINGVGVYEQYF. The genes are TRBV19 and TRBJ2-7; D possibly matches TRBD1 or TRBD2 (5 bases each). Germline loops: CDR1 LNHDA, CDR2 SQIVND (reference sequence). The CDR3 has 15 amino acids. The ends were cut back, 2 bases at V and 3 bases at J, with 14 bases in the middle.

The chain combines TRBV5-1 with TRBJ2-2, with a tentative D call TRBD1 (5 bases). The CDR3 has 15 residues. V shed 0 bases and J shed 4 bases, with 10 bases lying between them. Germline V gene sequence: CDR1 SGHRS, CDR2 YFSETQ. The CDR3 sequence is CASSLDGHLTGELFF. The CDR3 bases are TGCGCCAGCAGCTTGGACGGACACCTCACCGGGGAGCTGTTTTTT.